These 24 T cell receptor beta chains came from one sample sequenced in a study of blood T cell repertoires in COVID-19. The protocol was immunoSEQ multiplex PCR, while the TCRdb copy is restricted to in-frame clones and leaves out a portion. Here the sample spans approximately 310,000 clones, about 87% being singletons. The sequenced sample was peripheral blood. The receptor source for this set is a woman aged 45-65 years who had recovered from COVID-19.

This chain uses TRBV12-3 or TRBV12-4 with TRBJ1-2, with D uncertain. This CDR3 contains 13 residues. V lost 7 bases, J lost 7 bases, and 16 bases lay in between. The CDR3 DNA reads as TGTGCCAGCACTTCAGACGGGGAATTTGGCTACACCTTC. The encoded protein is CASTSDGEFGYTF.

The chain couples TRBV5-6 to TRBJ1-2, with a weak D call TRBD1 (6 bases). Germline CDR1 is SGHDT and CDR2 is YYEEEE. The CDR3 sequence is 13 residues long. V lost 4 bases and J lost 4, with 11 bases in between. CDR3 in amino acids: CASSAQGTYGYTF. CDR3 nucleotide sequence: TGTGCCAGCAGCGCACAGGGTACCTATGGCTACACCTTC.

DNA of the CDR3: TGTGCCAGCAGCGGGGGACTAGCAGGAGAGACCCAGTACTTC. As protein: CASSGGLAGETQYF. The chain has TRBV7-9 and TRBJ2-5; 9 positions match TRBD2. This CDR3 spans 14 amino acids. V trimming: 5 bases; J trimming: 4 bases; junction bases outside the gene matches: 5. The germline gives CDR1 SEHNR, CDR2 FQNEAQ (reference sequence).

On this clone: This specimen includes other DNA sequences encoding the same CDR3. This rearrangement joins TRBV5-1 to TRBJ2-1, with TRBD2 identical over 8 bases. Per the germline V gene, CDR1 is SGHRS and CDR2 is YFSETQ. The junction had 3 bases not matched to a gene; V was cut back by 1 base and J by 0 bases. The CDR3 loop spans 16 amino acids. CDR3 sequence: CASSLTSGSSYNEQFF. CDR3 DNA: TGCGCCAGCAGCTTGACTAGCGGTAGCTCCTACAATGAGCAGTTCTTC.

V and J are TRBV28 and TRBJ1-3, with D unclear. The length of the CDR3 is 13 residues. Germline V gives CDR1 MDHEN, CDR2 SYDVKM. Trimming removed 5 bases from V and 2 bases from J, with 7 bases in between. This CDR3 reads CASSPYTGNTIYF. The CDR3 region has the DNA TGTGCCAGCAGTCCTTATACTGGAAACACCATATATTTT. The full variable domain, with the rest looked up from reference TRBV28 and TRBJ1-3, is DVKVTQSSRYLVKRTGEKVFLECVQDMDHENMFWYRQDPGLGLRLIYFSYDVKMKEKGDIPEGYSVSREKKERFSLILESASTNQTSMYLCASSPYTGNTIYFGEGSWLTVV.

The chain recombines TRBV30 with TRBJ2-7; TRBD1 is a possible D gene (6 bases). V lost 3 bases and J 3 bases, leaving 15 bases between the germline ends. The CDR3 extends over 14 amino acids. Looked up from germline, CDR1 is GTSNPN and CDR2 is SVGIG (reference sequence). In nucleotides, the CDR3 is TGTGCCTGGAGACCCCGGGACACGGACTACGAGCAGTACTTC. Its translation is CAWRPRDTDYEQYF.

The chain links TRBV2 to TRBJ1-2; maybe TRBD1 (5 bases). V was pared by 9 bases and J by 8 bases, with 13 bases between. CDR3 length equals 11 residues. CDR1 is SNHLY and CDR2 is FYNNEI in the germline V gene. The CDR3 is CARDSSHGYTF. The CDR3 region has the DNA TGTGCCAGAGACAGTTCTCACGGCTACACCTTC.

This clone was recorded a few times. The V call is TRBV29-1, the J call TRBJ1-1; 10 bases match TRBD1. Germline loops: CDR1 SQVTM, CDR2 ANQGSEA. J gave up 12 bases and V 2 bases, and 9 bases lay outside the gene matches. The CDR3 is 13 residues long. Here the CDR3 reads CSVEIATGGLTFF. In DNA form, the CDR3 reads TGCAGCGTTGAAATCGCGACAGGGGGCTTGACTTTCTTT.

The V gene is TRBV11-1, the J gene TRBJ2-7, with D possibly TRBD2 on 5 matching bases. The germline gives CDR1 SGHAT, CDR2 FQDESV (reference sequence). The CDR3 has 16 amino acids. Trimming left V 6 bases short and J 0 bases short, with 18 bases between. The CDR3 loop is CASSPKVRLRSYEQYF. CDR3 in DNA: TGTGCCAGCAGTCCAAAGGTACGACTACGCTCCTACGAGCAGTACTTC.

The CDR3 sequence is CASSIEGQNTEAFF. The CDR3 coding sequence is TGTGCCAGTAGTATAGAGGGGCAGAACACTGAAGCTTTCTTT. This chain links TRBV19 with TRBJ1-1; the D gene is possibly TRBD1 (5 bases). Trimming removed 0 bases at V and 1 base at J, with 6 bases between. This CDR3 is 14 amino acids long. The germline gives CDR1 LNHDA, CDR2 SQIVND (reference sequence).

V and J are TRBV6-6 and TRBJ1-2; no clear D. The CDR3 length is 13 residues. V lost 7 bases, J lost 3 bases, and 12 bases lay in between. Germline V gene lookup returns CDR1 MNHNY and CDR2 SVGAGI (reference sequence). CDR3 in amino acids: CASNGEGYYGYTF. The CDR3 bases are TGTGCCAGCAATGGGGAGGGATACTATGGCTACACCTTC.

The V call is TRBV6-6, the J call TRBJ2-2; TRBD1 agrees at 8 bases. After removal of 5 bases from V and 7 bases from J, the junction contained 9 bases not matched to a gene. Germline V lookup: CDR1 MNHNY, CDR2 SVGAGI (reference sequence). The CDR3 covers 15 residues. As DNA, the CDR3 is TGTGCCAGCAGTATCGACAGGGGTAGTGACGGGGAGCTGTTTTTT. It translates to CASSIDRGSDGELFF.

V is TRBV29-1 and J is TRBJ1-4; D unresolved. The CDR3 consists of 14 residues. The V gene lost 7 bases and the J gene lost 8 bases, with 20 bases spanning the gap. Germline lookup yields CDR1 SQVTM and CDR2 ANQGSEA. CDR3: CSASGGNSGEKLFF. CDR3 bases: TGCAGCGCCTCTGGCGGGAATTCTGGCGAAAAACTGTTTTTT.

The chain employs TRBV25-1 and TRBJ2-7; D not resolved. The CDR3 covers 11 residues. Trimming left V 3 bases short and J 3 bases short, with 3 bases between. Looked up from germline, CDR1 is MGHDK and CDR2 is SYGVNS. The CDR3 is CASSDLYEQYF. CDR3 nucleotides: TGTGCCAGCAGTGACCTCTACGAGCAGTACTTC.

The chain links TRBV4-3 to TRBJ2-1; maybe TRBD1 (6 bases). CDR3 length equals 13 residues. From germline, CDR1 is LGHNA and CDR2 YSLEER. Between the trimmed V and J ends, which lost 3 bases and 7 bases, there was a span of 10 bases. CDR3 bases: TGCGCCAGCAGCCAGGGGGCGGCGAATGAGCAGTTCTTC. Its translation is CASSQGAANEQFF.

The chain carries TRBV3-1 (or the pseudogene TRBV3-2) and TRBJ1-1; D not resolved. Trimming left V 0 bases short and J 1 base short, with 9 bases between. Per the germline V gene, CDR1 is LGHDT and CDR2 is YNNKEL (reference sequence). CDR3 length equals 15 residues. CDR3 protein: CASSQDLLENTEAFF. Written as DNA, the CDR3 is TGTGCCAGCAGCCAAGATTTGTTAGAGAACACTGAAGCTTTCTTT.

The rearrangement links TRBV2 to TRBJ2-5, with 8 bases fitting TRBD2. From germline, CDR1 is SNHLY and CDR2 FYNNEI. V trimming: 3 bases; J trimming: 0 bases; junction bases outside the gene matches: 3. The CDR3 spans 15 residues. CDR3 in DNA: TGTGCCAGCAGTGATCGCGGGGGGTACCAAGAGACCCAGTACTTC. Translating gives CASSDRGGYQETQYF.

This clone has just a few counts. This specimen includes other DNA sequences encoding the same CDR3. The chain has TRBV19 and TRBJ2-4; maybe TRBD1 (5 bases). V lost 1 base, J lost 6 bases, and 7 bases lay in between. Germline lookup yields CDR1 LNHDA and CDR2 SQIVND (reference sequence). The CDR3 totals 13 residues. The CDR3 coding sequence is TGTGCCAGTAGTATAGGGGGCAGAAACATTCAGTACTTC. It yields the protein CASSIGGRNIQYF.

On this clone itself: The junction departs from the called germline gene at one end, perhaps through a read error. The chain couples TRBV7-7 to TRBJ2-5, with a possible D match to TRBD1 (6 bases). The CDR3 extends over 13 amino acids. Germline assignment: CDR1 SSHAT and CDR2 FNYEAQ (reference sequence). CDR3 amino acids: CASSVQGKETQYF. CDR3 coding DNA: TGTGCTAGCAGCGTACAGGGAAAAGAGACCCAGTACTTC.

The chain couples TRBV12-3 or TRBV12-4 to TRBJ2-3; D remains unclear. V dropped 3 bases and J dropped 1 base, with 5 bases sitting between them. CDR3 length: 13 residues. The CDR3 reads CASSFTGTDTQYF. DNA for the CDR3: TGTGCCAGCAGTTTTACTGGCACAGATACGCAGTATTTT.

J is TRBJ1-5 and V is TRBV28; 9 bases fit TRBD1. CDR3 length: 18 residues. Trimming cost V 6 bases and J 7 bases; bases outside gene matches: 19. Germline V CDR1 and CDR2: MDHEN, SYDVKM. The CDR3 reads CASRGGQGGPRSRQPQHF. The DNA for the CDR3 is TGTGCCAGCAGGGGGGGACAGGGAGGGCCCAGGTCGAGGCAGCCCCAGCATTTT.

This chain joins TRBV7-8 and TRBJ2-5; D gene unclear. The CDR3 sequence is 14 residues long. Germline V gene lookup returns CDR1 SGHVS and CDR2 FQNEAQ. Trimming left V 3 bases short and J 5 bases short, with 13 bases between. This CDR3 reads CASSFGLLRETQYF. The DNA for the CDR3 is TGTGCCAGCAGCTTTGGGCTATTACGGGAGACCCAGTACTTC.

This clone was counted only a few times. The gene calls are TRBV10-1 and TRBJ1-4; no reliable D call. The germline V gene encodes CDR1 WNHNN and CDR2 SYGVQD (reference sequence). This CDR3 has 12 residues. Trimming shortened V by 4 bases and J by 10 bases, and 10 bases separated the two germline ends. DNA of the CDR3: TGCGCCAGCAGTGTTAGGCCGGGAAAACTGTTTTTT. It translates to CASSVRPGKLFF.

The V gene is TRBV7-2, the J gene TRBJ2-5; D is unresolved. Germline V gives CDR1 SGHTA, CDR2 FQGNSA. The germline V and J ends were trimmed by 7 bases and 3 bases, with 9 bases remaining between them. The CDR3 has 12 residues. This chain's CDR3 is CASNDFKETQYF. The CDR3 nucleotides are TGTGCCAGCAATGACTTTAAAGAGACCCAGTACTTC.